These 9 T cell receptor beta chains originate from one sample sequenced in a study of vaccination effects on CD4 cells after COVID-19. These receptors' targets are unknown. Libraries were prepared by immunoSEQ multiplex PCR; TCRdb keeps only in-frame clonotypes and omits some of them. In the table there are 30,000 to 40,000 clones, under 75% of which are singletons. Sequencing in the ViraFEST assay came after antigen-specific CD4+ T cells had been expanded with viral peptide pools, which were used to stimulate PBMC. Subsequent to a culture period of about ten days, CD4+ T cells were isolated. Each participant received a vaccine that was either BNT162b2 or mRNA-1273, given as two doses. The starting material was CD4+ T cells from PBMCs cultured with HCoV-229E spike peptides, obtained after COVID-19 vaccination. The source of these receptors is a human donor who received a COVID-19 vaccine.

The chain is built from TRBV16 and TRBJ2-3; D uncertain. Trimming left V 1 base short and J 4 bases short, with 6 bases between. The CDR3 is 13 residues long. Per germline, CDR1 KGHSY and CDR2 FQNENV. This CDR3 reads CASSQYVSDTQYF. DNA of the CDR3: TGTGCCAGCAGCCAATACGTGTCAGATACGCAGTATTTT.

The rearrangement links TRBV5-1 to TRBJ2-7; 12 nucleotides align to TRBD1. Germline loops: CDR1 SGHRS, CDR2 YFSETQ. Trimming took 1 base from V and 3 from J; bases not matched to a gene: 5. The CDR3 runs 16 residues. The chain's CDR3 is CASSLWGQGANYEQYF. In nucleotides, the CDR3 is TGCGCCAGCAGCTTGTGGGGACAGGGGGCTAACTACGAGCAGTACTTC.

The CDR3 DNA reads TGTGCCATCAGGGAGGGTCGAGCGACAGATACGCAGTATTTT. The encoded protein is CAIREGRATDTQYF. The J gene is TRBJ2-3, the V gene TRBV10-3, with a weak D call TRBD2 (6 bases). Germline CDR1 ENHRY, CDR2 SYGVKD. Trimming removed 6 bases at V and 3 bases at J, with 13 bases between. This CDR3 is built from 14 residues.

This clone has more than one count but fewer than ten. The chain carries TRBV12-3 or TRBV12-4 and TRBJ1-5; D gene ambiguous. The CDR3 spans 13 residues. Trimming shortened V by 6 bases and J by 5 bases, and 11 bases separated the two germline ends. The CDR3 DNA reads as TGTGCCAGCAGACGGCTAAGAGATCAGCCCCAGCATTTT. Translating it yields CASRRLRDQPQHF.

The chain has TRBV27 and TRBJ1-1; D gene ambiguous. This CDR3 is 13 amino acids long. V lost 6 bases and J 1 base, leaving 9 bases between the germline ends. Germline CDR1 MNHEY, CDR2 SMNVEV (reference sequence). In nucleotides, the CDR3 is TGTGCCAGCAGGGCGACGGGGAACACTGAAGCTTTCTTT. Translated: CASRATGNTEAFF.

This sequence joins TRBV6-5 and TRBJ1-1; D might be TRBD1 (6 bases). Trimming pared 6 bases from V and 6 bases from J, leaving 11 bases between. The CDR3 sequence is 12 residues long. The germline gives CDR1 MNHEY, CDR2 SVGAGI. Here the CDR3 DNA reads TGTGCCAGCAGGTACAGGGAAGCTGAAGCTTTCTTT. Its protein product is CASRYREAEAFF.

The V gene is TRBV10-1, the J gene TRBJ1-3; D is undetermined. CDR3 size: 15 residues. V lost 3 bases, J lost 6 bases, and 15 bases lay in between. Germline CDR1 reads WNHNN; CDR2 reads SYGVQD (reference sequence). CDR3 loop: CASSDPATALNTIYF. The CDR3 DNA is TGCGCCAGCAGTGACCCGGCCACCGCCTTAAACACCATATATTTT.

The genes are TRBV24-1 and TRBJ1-1; perhaps TRBD1 as D (5 bases). Trimming took 3 bases from V and 5 from J, leaving 15 bases between them. This CDR3 comprises 15 residues. Looked up from germline, CDR1 is KGHDR and CDR2 is SFDVKD. CDR3 protein: CATSDPGTGGTEAFF. Here the CDR3 DNA reads TGTGCCACCAGTGATCCCGGGACGGGGGGGACTGAAGCTTTCTTT.

Relative to its sample, this clone is medium-sized. This chain joins TRBV11-2 and TRBJ2-7; TRBD1 is a possible D gene (5 bases). Germline V gene sequence: CDR1 SGHAT, CDR2 FQNNGV. V lost 1 base to trimming and J lost 3 bases, with 13 bases between them. The CDR3 length is 15 residues. The CDR3 bases are TGTGCCAGCAGCTTAGCGGCAGGGTTAGTCTACGAGCAGTACTTC. As protein: CASSLAAGLVYEQYF.